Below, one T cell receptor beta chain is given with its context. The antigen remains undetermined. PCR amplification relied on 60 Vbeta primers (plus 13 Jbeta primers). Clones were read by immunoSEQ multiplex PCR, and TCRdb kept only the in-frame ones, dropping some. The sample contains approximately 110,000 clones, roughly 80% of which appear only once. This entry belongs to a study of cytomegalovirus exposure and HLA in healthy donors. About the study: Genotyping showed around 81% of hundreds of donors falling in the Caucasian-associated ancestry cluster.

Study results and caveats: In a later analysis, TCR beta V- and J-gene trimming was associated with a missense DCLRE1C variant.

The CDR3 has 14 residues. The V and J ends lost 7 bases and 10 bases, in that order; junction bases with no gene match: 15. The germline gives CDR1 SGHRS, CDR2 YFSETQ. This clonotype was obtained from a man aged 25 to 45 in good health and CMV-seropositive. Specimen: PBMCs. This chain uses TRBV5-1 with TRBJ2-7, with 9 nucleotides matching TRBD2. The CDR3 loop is CASGLASGISLQYV. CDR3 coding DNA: TGCGCCAGCGGGCTCGCTAGCGGGATTTCCCTCCAGTACGTC.